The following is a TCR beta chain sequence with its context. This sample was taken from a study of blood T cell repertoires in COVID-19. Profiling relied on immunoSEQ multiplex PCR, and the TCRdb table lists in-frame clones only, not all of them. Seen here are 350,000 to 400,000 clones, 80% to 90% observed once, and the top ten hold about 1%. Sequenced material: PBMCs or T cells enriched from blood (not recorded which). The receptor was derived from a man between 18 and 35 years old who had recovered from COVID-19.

This chain's CDR3 is CASSLDRWDYTATQYF. CDR3 DNA sequence: TGTGCCAGCAGCTTAGATCGGTGGGACTATACCGCTACGCAGTACTTC. The chain links TRBV11-3 to TRBJ2-7; 7 bases map to TRBD2. V was pared by 0 bases and J by 9 bases, with 14 bases of the junction left unmatched. The CDR3 spans 16 residues. Germline-derived CDR1 and CDR2 are SGHNT and YENEEA.